The source of this TCR beta chain is a study of blood T cell repertoires in COVID-19. The CDR3 sequence is 13 residues long. Deletions cut 1 base from V and 2 bases from J, with 7 bases between. CDR1 is SGHDT and CDR2 is YYEEEE in the germline V gene. Repertoires were generated with immunoSEQ multiplex PCR, while TCRdb's copy carries only in-frame clones and drops some. The repertoire consists of fewer than 65,000 clones, with approximately 79% occurring once and the leading ten covering 12%. The gene calls are TRBV5-6 and TRBJ2-7, with D tentatively TRBD1 (5 bases). Sequencing used peripheral blood. The source is a human donor in a cohort sampled during active COVID-19. CDR3 DNA sequence: TGTGCCAGCAGCTTGAGGGGAACCTACGAGCAGTACTTC. It codes for CASSLRGTYEQYF.